Listed below are T cell receptor beta chains from one sample, sequenced in a study of T-cell reconstitution after alpha-beta-depleted transplantation in children. Via MiXCR, TCRdb re-called the PCR reads, giving one row per CDR3 protein. The sample lists hundreds of thousands of distinct CDR3 sequences; around 16% were seen once. Source: PBMCs from the stem cell graft donor, taken from the stem cell graft. The receptors originated from a human donor who donated a stem cell graft to a child with acute myeloid leukemia. CDR3s include the opening cysteine and the closing phenylalanine or tryptophan. A D gene is named only where the DNA matches it firmly. Rows give clone size only sometimes, using once, few, many, or a class for an expanded clone.

-	TRBJ2-2	TRBV7-9	-	TGTGCCGCTGGGCAGGATGACACCGGGGAGCTGTTTTTT	CAAGQDDTGELFF
-	TRBJ2-2	TRBV7-2	-	TGTGCCAGCAGCAACAGGAGACCCACCGGGGAGCTGTTTTTT	CASSNRRPTGELFF
-	TRBJ1-5	TRBV20-1	many	TGCAGTGCTAGTTACCGGGGTTATGGTGGCAATCAGCCCCAGCATTTT	CSASYRGYGGNQPQHF
TRBD2	TRBJ2-2	TRBV9	few	TGTGCCAGCAGCACTCTAGCGGGGGGACCGAACACCGGGGAGCTGTTTTTT	CASSTLAGGPNTGELFF
-	TRBJ1-3	TRBV6-1	few	TGTGCCAGCGAAGAGCAGGTCCCTGGAGGAAACACCATATATTTT	CASEEQVPGGNTIYF
-	TRBJ2-5	TRBV7-9	-	TGTGCCAGCAGCTTAGGTTTAAAGACTTACCAACAAGAGACCCAGTACTTC	CASSLGLKTYQQETQYF
TRBD1	TRBJ2-3	TRBV7-9	few	TGTGCCAGCAGCTCCAGGGGGCGAGGCACAGATACGCAGTATTTT	CASSSRGRGTDTQYF
-	TRBJ2-2	TRBV7-9	once	TGTGCCAGCAGCTTGCAACAAGCCCCCGGGGAGCTGTTTTTT	CASSLQQAPGELFF
-	TRBJ2-1	TRBV7-2	many	TGTGCCAGCAGCTTAGGACGGAATGAGCAGTTCTTC	CASSLGRNEQFF
-	TRBJ1-1	TRBV20-1	many	TGCAGTGCTAGAGGTTTGGTACTGGGAGCTGAAGCTTTCTTT	CSARGLVLGAEAFF
-	TRBJ2-1	TRBV15	-	TGTGCCACCAGCAGAGGTGACGTCTTGGGGGAGCAGTTCTTC	CATSRGDVLGEQFF
-	TRBJ1-3	TRBV5-5	-	TGTGCCAGCAGCTTGGTCCCCGGCTCTGGAAACACCATATATTTT	CASSLVPGSGNTIYF
TRBD1	TRBJ2-1	TRBV29-1	many	TGCAGCGCGGGACAGGGGGGATTGGTAGGATACAATGAGCAGTTCTTC	CSAGQGGLVGYNEQFF
-	TRBJ1-6	TRBV5-5	few	TGTGCCAGCAGCTTGGCTCAAGGAAATAATTCACCCCTCCACTTT	CASSLAQGNNSPLHF
-	TRBJ1-4	TRBV15	many	TGTGCCACCAGCAGGGACTTCGAGAAACTGTTTTTT	CATSRDFEKLFF
-	TRBJ1-1	TRBV5-6	few	TGTGCCAGCAGCTTGGAACTTGAAGCTTTCTTT	CASSLELEAFF
-	TRBJ1-1	TRBV9	-	TGTGCCAGCAGCGCCCCGACAGCAAACACTGAAGCTTTCTTT	CASSAPTANTEAFF
TRBD2	TRBJ2-3	TRBV4-3	-	TGCGCCAGCAGCCGGGGACTAGCGGCCCAGAAGGATACGCAGTATTTT	CASSRGLAAQKDTQYF
-	TRBJ2-7	TRBV20-1	many	TGCAGTGCTCCGAACAGGGAAACCTACGAGCAGTACTTC	CSAPNRETYEQYF
-	TRBJ1-4	TRBV7-2	-	TGTGCCAGCAGCTTAACCCGACAGAGAAATAATGAAAAACTGTTTTTT	CASSLTRQRNNEKLFF
-	TRBJ2-3	TRBV29-1	many	TGCAGCGTTGAGGTTTTAGGCACAGATACGCAGTATTTT	CSVEVLGTDTQYF
-	TRBJ2-3	TRBV12-3/TRBV12-4	many	TGTGCCAGCAGTTTATTCGGCGGAGATACGCAGTATTTT	CASSLFGGDTQYF
TRBD2	TRBJ2-5	TRBV7-9	-	TGTGCCAGCACCAATACCGGACTAGCGGGGGACCAAGAGACCCAGTACTTC	CASTNTGLAGDQETQYF
-	TRBJ2-1	TRBV20-1	-	TGCAGTGCTAGAGATCTAAACCGGGACGGAGGCTCCTACAATGAGCAGTTCTTC	CSARDLNRDGGSYNEQFF
-	TRBJ2-7	TRBV4-1	few	TGCGCCAGCAGCCAAGATAAGGAAGGAGCCTACGAGCAGTACTTC	CASSQDKEGAYEQYF
TRBD2	TRBJ2-1	TRBV11-1	many	TGTGCCAGCAGCATGTTCGGACTAGCGGTGTCGAGCTCCTACAATGAGCAGTTCTTC	CASSMFGLAVSSSYNEQFF
TRBD2	TRBJ2-3	TRBV9	-	TGTGCCAGCAGCGTAGGTGGGGGGGATGGTACGCAGTATTTT	CASSVGGGDGTQYF
TRBD1	TRBJ1-1	TRBV20-1	few	TGCAGTGCTAGTTTTCCAGGGGGATATACTGAAGCTTTCTTT	CSASFPGGYTEAFF
TRBD2	TRBJ2-5	TRBV20-1	many	TGCAGTGCTACCATACTACTAGCGGGGTTGGCGACCCAGTACTTC	CSATILLAGLATQYF
-	TRBJ2-1	TRBV28	-	TGTGCCAGCAGTTTGGCGGTACTCAATGAGCAGTTCTTC	CASSLAVLNEQFF
-	TRBJ2-3	TRBV7-2	many	TGTGCCAGCAGCTTCCGGTCAAAGCGTACAGATACGCAGTATTTT	CASSFRSKRTDTQYF
-	TRBJ1-5	TRBV7-2	many	TGTGCCAGCAGTTACGACAGCTATAGCAATCAGCCCCAGCATTTT	CASSYDSYSNQPQHF
-	TRBJ1-5	TRBV12-3/TRBV12-4	-	TGTGCCAGCAGTTTGGGACGGGTCGATCAGCCCCAGCATTTT	CASSLGRVDQPQHF
-	TRBJ2-7	TRBV7-9	few	TGTGCCAGCAGCGCCGGTGGGGCCTACGAGCAGTACTTC	CASSAGGAYEQYF
-	TRBJ1-1	TRBV10-3	many	TGTGCCATCAGTGACGATCGGGGGGGGAACACTGAAGCTTTCTTT	CAISDDRGGNTEAFF
-	TRBJ2-7	TRBV6-5	many	TGTGCCAGCAGTTACGGGGTAGGGATCTACGAGCAGTACTTC	CASSYGVGIYEQYF
-	TRBJ1-6	TRBV20-1	many	TGCAGTGCTAGTAGCCTGAGCTCCTATAATTCACCCCTCCACTTT	CSASSLSSYNSPLHF
-	TRBJ1-1	TRBV29-1	many	TGCAGCGTTAGGGTCGGGGGGGACACTGAAGCTTTCTTT	CSVRVGGDTEAFF
TRBD1	TRBJ1-1	TRBV20-1	many	TGCAGTGCTACTCAGACAGGGTCGCTGAACACTGAAGCTTTCTTT	CSATQTGSLNTEAFF
-	TRBJ1-6	TRBV24-1	few	TGTGCCACCAGTGATTCTTACATCGGTTCACCCCTCCACTTT	CATSDSYIGSPLHF
-	TRBJ1-1	TRBV29-1	many	TGCAGCGTTGAAAGGGAAACTGAAGCTTTCTTT	CSVERETEAFF
-	TRBJ1-2	TRBV12-3/TRBV12-4	few	TGTGCCAGCAGTTTTGTCGGGGGTGGCTATGGCTACACCTTC	CASSFVGGGYGYTF
-	TRBJ2-1	TRBV7-2	few	TGTGCCAGCAGCTTTGATGCAGGGAACAATGAGCAGTTCTTC	CASSFDAGNNEQFF
TRBD1	TRBJ2-1	TRBV20-1	many	TGCAGTGCCGTCCGACAGGGACGTGGTAATGAGCAGTTCTTC	CSAVRQGRGNEQFF
TRBD1	TRBJ2-5	TRBV29-1	few	TGCAGCGTTTGGATTATACAGGGGGAGACCCAGTACTTC	CSVWIIQGETQYF
-	TRBJ2-3	TRBV28	few	TGTGCCAGCAGTTCCGGGGCCACCCTTGGTGGGGCGCAGTATTTT	CASSSGATLGGAQYF
-	TRBJ1-1	TRBV20-1	many	TGCAGTGCTAGAGGGCCAGGGATCGCTGAAGCTTTCTTT	CSARGPGIAEAFF
TRBD1	TRBJ1-2	TRBV30	-	TGTGCCTGGAGTGGAGGACAGGAGGCTCTCGGCTACACCTTC	CAWSGGQEALGYTF
-	TRBJ2-1	TRBV7-9	many	TGTGCCAGCAGCTCGAGTTCTATCGAGAATGAGCAGTTCTTC	CASSSSSIENEQFF
TRBD2	TRBJ2-1	TRBV10-3	few	TGTGCCATCAGTGAGTCGAATCTAGCGGGGGGGCTCGATGAGCAGTTCTTC	CAISESNLAGGLDEQFF
TRBD1	TRBJ1-2	TRBV5-1	many	TGCGCCAGCGCGCACCTCGGGACAGGGGACTATGGCTACACCTTC	CASAHLGTGDYGYTF
-	TRBJ2-6	TRBV5-1	few	TGCGCCAGCAGCTTAAACCGTCTGGGGACCAACGTCCTGACTTTC	CASSLNRLGTNVLTF
-	TRBJ1-1	TRBV20-1	many	TGCAGTGCAACCGTACCGGGGCTTCTGGACACTGAAGCTTTCTTT	CSATVPGLLDTEAFF